Presented here are 13 T cell receptor beta chains from one specimen sequenced in a study of T cell responses to AZD1222 COVID-19 vaccine. The method was immunoSEQ multiplex PCR; TCRdb's version includes in-frame clones alone and lacks a portion of them. The sample has over 120,000 clones, just over 90% seen once. Sample: peripheral blood, taken on day 0 of AZD1222 vaccination. Receptor source: an adult in good health.

The chain couples TRBV5-4 to TRBJ1-1; 7 bases match TRBD1. CDR1 and CDR2 (germline): SGHNT, YYREEE (reference sequence). The CDR3 totals 16 residues. J gave up 0 bases and V 4 bases, and 9 bases lay outside the gene matches. The CDR3 sequence is CASSIKTGRLNTEAFF. CDR3 DNA: TGTGCCAGCAGCATAAAGACAGGGCGTTTGAACACTGAAGCTTTCTTT.

The chain combines TRBV10-3 with TRBJ2-5; 10 nucleotides match TRBD2. There are 15 residues in the CDR3. The germline CDR1 and CDR2 sequences are ENHRY and SYGVKD. V lost 0 bases to trimming and J lost 5 bases; unmatched junction nucleotides: 3. Here the CDR3 reads CAISESLAGVETQYF. CDR3 DNA sequence: TGTGCCATCAGTGAGTCCCTAGCGGGGGTGGAGACCCAGTACTTC.

This clone was counted once. The chain links TRBV6-5 to TRBJ2-2; D remains unclear. Trimming left V 3 bases short and J 4 bases short, with 9 bases between. CDR1 MNHEY and CDR2 SVGAGI come from the germline V gene. This CDR3 contains 14 residues. The CDR3 protein is CASSYEIPTGELFF. The CDR3 bases are TGTGCCAGCAGTTATGAGATCCCCACCGGGGAGCTGTTTTTT.

V usage is TRBV19 and J usage is TRBJ1-6, with D perhaps matching TRBD1 (6 bases). Germline loops: CDR1 LNHDA, CDR2 SQIVND (reference sequence). V lost 5 bases, J lost 7 bases, and 9 bases lay in between. The CDR3 loop spans 13 amino acids. The CDR3 sequence: CASSSDRNSPLHF. The CDR3 DNA sequence: TGTGCCAGTAGTTCCGACAGGAATTCACCCCTCCACTTT.

This clone was counted once. In DNA, the CDR3 is TGTGCCAGCAGCCCCGCCCTTGGGACGGCCGGCACTGAAGCTTTCTTT. Translated, it gives CASSPALGTAGTEAFF. The J gene is TRBJ1-1, the V gene TRBV7-9; tentatively, D is TRBD1 (5 bases). Germline-derived CDR1 and CDR2 are SEHNR and FQNEAQ (reference sequence). V was clipped by 5 bases and J by 4 bases, with 20 bases between them. CDR3 length: 16 residues.

This chain links TRBV18 with TRBJ2-2, with TRBD1 matching over 9 bases. The CDR3 is made up of 16 amino acids. Germline values: CDR1 KGHSH, CDR2 LQKENI. J gave up 2 bases and V 3 bases, and 4 bases lay outside the gene matches. CDR3 residues: CASSPPTGGNTGELFF. Here the CDR3 DNA reads TGTGCCAGCTCACCTCCTACAGGGGGCAACACCGGGGAGCTGTTTTTT.

The rearrangement joins TRBV18 to TRBJ2-7, with no clear D. Per germline, CDR1 KGHSH and CDR2 LQKENI. V lost 4 bases to trimming and J lost 1 base, with 2 bases between them. The CDR3 has 11 residues. CDR3 in DNA: TGTGCCAGCTCACTTTCCTACGAGCAGTACTTC. Translating gives CASSLSYEQYF. The variable domain in full, with the rest retrieved from reference TRBV18 and TRBJ2-7, is NAGVMQNPRHLVRRRGQEARLRCSPMKGHSHVYWYRQLPEEGLKFMVYLQKENIIDESGMPKERFSAEFPKEGPSILRIQQVVRGDSAAYFCASSLSYEQYFGPGTRLTVT.

The genes are TRBV28 and TRBJ1-2, with no clear D. Germline-derived CDR1 and CDR2 are MDHEN and SYDVKM. V was clipped by 3 bases and J by 1 base, with 12 bases between them. The CDR3 runs to 15 residues. CDR3 residues: CASSLDQLINYGYTF. The CDR3 bases are TGTGCCAGCAGTTTGGATCAGCTAATTAACTATGGCTACACCTTC.

This rearrangement joins TRBV29-1 to TRBJ1-2; D gene uncertain. Trimming removed 7 bases from V and 10 bases from J, with 16 bases in between. This CDR3 is built from 11 residues. Germline V gene lookup returns CDR1 SQVTM and CDR2 ANQGSEA. The CDR3 spells CSASAETFYTF. CDR3 DNA sequence: TGCAGCGCTTCGGCCGAGACCTTCTACACCTTC.

V gene TRBV6-6 combines with J gene TRBJ1-1, with TRBD1 as a possible D gene (5 bases). The CDR3 is 13 amino acids. Per the germline V gene, CDR1 is MNHNY and CDR2 is SVGAGI (reference sequence). V was shortened by 6 bases and J by 1 base, with 9 bases between the two germline ends. The CDR3 spells CASRSTGNTEAFF. For the CDR3, the DNA is TGTGCCAGCAGGTCAACAGGGAACACTGAAGCTTTCTTT.

This clone was recorded only once. The chain is built from TRBV7-2 and TRBJ2-7, with 12 positions matching TRBD2. With 3 bases clipped from V and 4 bases from J, the junction kept 7 bases outside the gene matches. Germline assignment: CDR1 SGHTA and CDR2 FQGNSA. The CDR3 sequence is 16 residues long. The CDR3 loop is CASSLTSGGYSYEQYF. The CDR3 nucleotides are TGTGCCAGCAGCTTGACTAGCGGGGGATACTCTTACGAGCAGTACTTC.

The rearrangement uses TRBV14 and TRBJ1-1; a weak D match, TRBD1 (5 bases). CDR1 and CDR2 (germline): SGHDN, FVKESK. This CDR3 is built from 13 residues. Trimming cost V 6 bases and J 4 bases, with 12 bases left between them. The CDR3 reads CASRPTGGTEAFF. Written as DNA, the CDR3 is TGTGCCAGCAGACCGACGGGGGGCACTGAAGCTTTCTTT.

The V gene is TRBV7-2, the J gene TRBJ2-1; TRBD2 aligns across 9 bases. Germline V lookup: CDR1 SGHTA, CDR2 FQGNSA. The CDR3 covers 16 residues. V shed 3 bases, J shed 4 bases, and the junction held 7 bases outside the gene matches. The DNA of the CDR3 is TGTGCCAGCAGCTTCATCCCAACTAGCGGGTACAATGAGCAGTTCTTC. It translates to CASSFIPTSGYNEQFF.